This T cell receptor (beta chain) was found in a study of human T cells and chemical hapten exposure. For the study at large: Sensitization was performed using 2% DPC on a 2 cm by 2 cm upper inner arm skin site. Slight differences in pooled library volume were the main source of varying TCR yields across samples. General observations from the study: Once DPC sensitization occurred, TCRs above 1 in 1000 frequency showed no change. Alopecia affected the donors, so their immune response may differ from healthy people's.

With regard to this clonotype: The antigen is not known.

Germline V gene sequence: CDR1 SGHTA, CDR2 FQGTGA. CDR3 length: 16 amino acids. The V end was cut by 1 base, the J end by 3 bases, with 12 bases between. Time point reported: patch test 3, about 24 weeks after DPC sensitization. Described treatment: therapeutic diphenylcyclopropenone sensitization with weekly scalp DPC. In TCRdb, the RACE reads were re-called with MiXCR into one record per CDR3 protein. The repertoire consists of 82,000 or so distinct CDR3 sequences, with over 10% occurring once and the leading ten covering approximately 6%. This chain links TRBV7-3 with TRBJ2-2; a possible D gene is TRBD1 (5 bases). This receptor was obtained from a woman between 45 and 65 years old with alopecia areata. Some clones in this sample may be carry-over from other donors' samples. The material was whole blood, obtained in connection with sensitization to the hapten diphenylcyclopropenone (DPC). The CDR3 nucleotides read TGTGCCAGCAGCTTAAATTTTCAGGGTCACACCGGGGAGCTGTTTTTT. Translation gives CASSLNFQGHTGELFF.